This T cell receptor (beta chain) was profiled in a study of beta chain features in type 1 diabetes. Findings of the study overall: The study found fewer insertions and more deletions at VDJ junctions in type 1 diabetes patients.

Worth noting for this clone: The antigen remains undetermined.

The CDR3 has 14 amino acids. Trimming cost V 8 bases and J 7 bases; bases outside gene matches: 10. Germline CDR1 MNHEY, CDR2 SMNVEV (reference sequence). Of the isolated RNA, all was reverse transcribed, and so the sequenced material was expressed TCRB transcripts. Assay: immunoSEQ multiplex PCR; the TCRdb copy retains only in-frame clones and omits some. The sample carries hundreds of thousands of clones, about 9.3% recorded once. Purities over 98% were achieved in all sorted populations. The TCR comes from a woman younger than 35 in good health. The sequenced material came from naive CD4+ T cells from blood. The V call is TRBV27, the J call TRBJ1-2, with 10 bases that match TRBD1. The CDR3 nucleotides are TGTGCCAGCGGTCCGGACAGGGGGAACGTTGGCTACACCTTC. This translates into CASGPDRGNVGYTF.